This TCR beta chain was recovered during a study of T-cell reconstitution after alpha-beta-depleted transplantation in children. The CDR3 loop spans 14 amino acids. J gave up 6 bases and V 1 base, and 5 bases lay outside the gene matches. The germline gives CDR1 DFQATT, CDR2 SNEGSKA (reference sequence). This clonotype has ten or more counts. It was with unique molecular identifiers that the TCRbeta library was prepared. TCRdb re-called the PCR reads with MiXCR, one entry per CDR3 protein. Of 200,000 or so distinct CDR3 sequences detected, around 7% appear once; the ten largest clones hold approximately 6%.

The V and J genes are TRBV20-1 and TRBJ2-3, with TRBD2 matching over 9 bases. The sequencing used PBMCs, collected before TCRalphabeta/CD19-depleted stem cell transplant. This receptor was taken from a boy under 10 years old with acute lymphoblastic leukemia, due to receive a stem cell transplant. CDR3 sequence (DNA): TGCAGTGCTAGAGTAGCGGGGGTTTGGGATACGCAGTATTTT. Translating gives CSARVAGVWDTQYF.